The TCR beta chain under discussion was sequenced for a study of cytomegalovirus exposure and HLA in healthy donors. The table lists this clone with a few counts. The CDR3 loop spans 13 amino acids. V shed 8 bases and J shed 0 bases, with 8 bases lying between them. Germline V gene lookup returns CDR1 SGHTA and CDR2 FQGNSA. The study ran its PCR with 60 Vbeta and 13 Jbeta primers. The protocol was immunoSEQ multiplex PCR, while the TCRdb copy is restricted to in-frame clones and leaves out a portion. Seen here are 63,000 or so clones, just under 80% observed once, and the top ten hold roughly 4%. This sequence joins TRBV7-2 and TRBJ1-5; no reliable D call. The receptor's source is a woman aged 30 to 39 in good health and CMV-seronegative. The sample comprised PBMCs. CDR3: CASAENSNQPQHF. CDR3 sequence (DNA): TGTGCCAGCGCAGAAAATAGCAATCAGCCCCAGCATTTT. The full variable domain, with the rest looked up from reference TRBV7-2 and TRBJ1-5, is GAGVSQSPSNKVTEKGKDVELRCDPISGHTALYWYRQSLGQGLEFLIYFQGNSAPDKSGLPSDRFSAERTGGSVSTLTIQRTQQEDSAVYLCASAENSNQPQHFGDGTRLSIL.